This TCR beta chain was captured by sequencing in a study of STAT3 mutations in large granular lymphocyte leukemia (dated by TCRdb to between 2017 and 2020). About the study as a whole: Roughly half of the T-LGLL patients who were sequenced longitudinally carried canonical activating STAT3 mutations. Over half of the T-LGLL patients were given one or more immunosuppressive therapy regimens, and less than 45% of those treated had a hematologic response. Serial deep sequencing of TCRbeta CDR3 and STAT3 was performed in patients with T-cell large granular lymphocyte leukemia to reconstruct clonal hierarchy and dynamics. Roughly 19 representative T-LGLL cases were selected from an initial cohort of 200 to 250 LGL patients for longitudinal TCRbeta and STAT3 sequencing. Two patients with natural killer LGL leukemia were also sequenced longitudinally as controls within the study. For each patient, sequencing was performed at an average of roughly 4 time points, with a range of 2 to 8 samplings.

V loses 1 base of germline sequence and J loses 5 bases, and the interval between the two ends is 6 bases. The germline V gene encodes CDR1 GTSNPN and CDR2 SVGIG (reference sequence). Including the terminal cysteine and phenylalanine, the CDR3 comprises 12 residues. Just CDR3 DNA is preserved here, 36 bases in frame from base 1. TCRbeta libraries were sequenced on an Illumina MiSeq, averaging around 38,000 productive templates per sample. The immunoSEQ assay, which uses multiplex PCR amplification, was used to generate TCRbeta CDR3 libraries. As for the authors' bioinformatics: Following a previously defined approach, repertoire diversity was calculated, and values close to 0 point to extremely monoclonal samples. What TCRdb holds here is the immuneACCESS table cut down to in-frame rearrangements. Part of the clones is not present; checked against another copy, under half of the missing clones reflect an unresolved V gene, and the others are unexplained. V and J calls and clone size are as listed in that table; D and trimming were resolved from the DNA. A total of tens of thousands of clones appear in this sample, roughly 86% of them only once. About 12% of the sample rests with the top ten.

Results and caveats for the whole study, not just this receptor: Dominant TCR clone burden was found to exceed STAT3 mutant burden in several patients, suggesting that STAT3 mutation arose secondarily within a pre-expanded clone. Linking therapy response to changes in TCR clonal burden was complicated by variable intervals between samplings and by differing treatment regimens. In about 30% of the 18 patients, TCR clonotype switching occurred after therapy, and every newly emerging clone was STAT3 wild type. Persisting codominant clonotypes in some patients meant a small but highly pathogenic clone may have been missed. Every T-LGLL patient showed at least one immunodominant TCRbeta clonotype, and about half showed multiple immunodominant subclonotypes. Because no samples were available when a clone first appeared, clonal expansion had to be inferred from samplings taken at other points.

The same DNA, extracted from blood mononuclear cells, served for both the TCR sequencing and the STAT3 sequencing. On this clone: Its specific antigen is unknown. No clone much larger than this one lies a single base away; base qualities are absent.

The rearranged chain carries TRBV30 and TRBJ1-5, with the D gene call left open. What was sequenced was peripheral blood mononuclear cells. The sequence was collected from a man in his sixties with T-cell large granular lymphocyte leukemia. Some clones in this sample may be carry-over from other donors' samples. The age is the age at diagnosis. The CDR3: CAWSDTYQPQHF. The nucleotide sequence is TGTGCCTGGAGTGACACCTATCAGCCCCAGCATTTT.